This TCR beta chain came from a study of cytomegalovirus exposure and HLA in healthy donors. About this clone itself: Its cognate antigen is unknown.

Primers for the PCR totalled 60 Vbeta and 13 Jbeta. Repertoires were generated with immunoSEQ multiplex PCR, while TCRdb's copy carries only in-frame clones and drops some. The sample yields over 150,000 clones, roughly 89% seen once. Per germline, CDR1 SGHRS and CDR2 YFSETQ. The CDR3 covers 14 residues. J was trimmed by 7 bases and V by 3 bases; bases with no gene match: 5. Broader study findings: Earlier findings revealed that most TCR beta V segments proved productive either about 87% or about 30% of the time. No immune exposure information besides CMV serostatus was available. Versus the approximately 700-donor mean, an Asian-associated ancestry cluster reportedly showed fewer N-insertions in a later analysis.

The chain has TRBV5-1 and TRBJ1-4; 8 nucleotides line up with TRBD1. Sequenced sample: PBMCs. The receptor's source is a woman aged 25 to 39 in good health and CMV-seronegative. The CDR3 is CASSSGTGAEKLFF. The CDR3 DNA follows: TGCGCCAGCAGCTCCGGGACAGGTGCTGAAAAACTGTTTTTT.